This TCR beta chain was recovered during a study of T cells in Graves' hyperthyroidism and ophthalmopathy. This clonotype was observed many times. Its matching antigen is unknown. Study outcomes and limitations: The blood repertoire included most of the expanded thyroid clonotypes above 0.001.

The hyperthyroidism patients had all been newly diagnosed, and their disease duration was under 2 months. Their ages ranged from 18 to 65 years. Using over 8.5 ml of fresh peripheral blood, PBMCs were prepared. Researchers amplified the TCR beta CDR3 regions from RNA transcripts. A set of HTBI primers served as the primers for a first-round RT-PCR of the TCR CDR3. TCRdb analysed the multiplex PCR reads with MiXCR anew, one entry per CDR3 protein. The sample carries fewer than 550,000 distinct CDR3 sequences, 15% to 18% recorded once. The CDR3 spans 17 residues. V lost 3 bases to trimming and J lost 0 bases, with 14 bases between them.

J is TRBJ2-2 and V is TRBV12-3 or TRBV12-4; D unresolved. The source is a woman younger than 30 with Graves' hyperthyroidism. Source material: blood. The DNA for the CDR3 is TGTGCCAGCAGTTTGAAGCTAGATCACGCGAACACCGGGGAGCTGTTTTTT. It yields the protein CASSLKLDHANTGELFF.